This TCR beta chain derives from a study of CD8+ T cells in alopecia areata. Study-level findings and limits: Higher clonality and more expanded CD8+ clones appeared in lesional than normal scalp.

About this clone: Its antigen is as yet unknown.

CDR1 is MGHRA and CDR2 is YSYEKL in the germline V gene. V lost 4 bases and J lost 4; bases outside the gene matches: 6. The CDR3 has 14 residues. RNA was extracted and reverse transcribed into cDNA as the sequencing template. Clones were read by immunoSEQ multiplex PCR, and TCRdb kept only the in-frame ones, dropping some. The repertoire consists of about 110,000 clones, with 55% to 70% occurring once and the leading ten covering 20% to 25%. Patients with alopecia areata provided lesional scalp punch biopsies as well as peripheral blood. The origin of this receptor is a human donor with alopecia areata. Sequencing was done on a sample of NKG2D-low CD8+ T cells sorted from blood. The chain joins TRBV4-1 to TRBJ2-7; 8 positions match TRBD2. The CDR3 region is CASSLSGRAYEQYF. CDR3 bases: TGCGCCAGCAGCCTAAGCGGGAGAGCGTACGAGCAGTACTTC.